These 16 T cell receptor beta chains were all obtained from the same sample, sequenced in a study of T cell repertoires in cytomegalovirus infection. These TCRs' antigens remain unknown. TCRdb re-called the reads through MiXCR, storing one row per CDR3 protein. The repertoire holds around 750,000 distinct CDR3 sequences, with less than 35% as singletons. The specimen was cultured CD8+ T cells from PBMCs, collected from culture after CMV antigen stimulation. The receptors stem from a human donor in good health (CMV status not recorded). Some clones in this sample may be carry-over from other donors' samples.

This clonotype was counted only a few times. V and J are TRBV6-8 and TRBJ1-1; D is undetermined. Trimming took off 0 bases at V and 3 bases at J, with 11 bases between the two ends. Per the germline V gene, CDR1 is MNHGY and CDR2 is SAAAGT. The CDR3 consists of 15 residues. The CDR3 is CASSYSGYGYTEAFF. CDR3 nucleotide sequence: TGTGCCAGCAGTTACTCGGGGTATGGGTACACTGAAGCTTTCTTT.

This clonotype showed up just a few times. This chain uses TRBV12-5 with TRBJ2-1, with D hard to call. The germline gives CDR1 LGHNT, CDR2 FRNRAP. Trimming stripped 0 bases from V and 10 bases from J, with 7 bases between. The CDR3 sequence is 12 residues long. CDR3 amino acids: CASGLVGGEQFF. The CDR3 DNA sequence: TGTGCTAGTGGTTTGGTGGGTGGGGAGCAGTTCTTC.

The sample holds many counts of this clonotype. The genes are TRBV12-3 or TRBV12-4 and TRBJ1-5, with 8 bases that match TRBD1. The CDR3 has 13 amino acids. The ends lost 6 bases at V and 4 bases at J; junction bases unmatched: 2. CDR3 sequence reads: CASSRTGNQPQHF. In DNA, the CDR3 is TGTGCCAGCAGCCGGACAGGGAATCAGCCCCAGCATTTT.

This clonotype was seen more than once but under ten times. The chain recombines TRBV6-2 or TRBV6-3 with TRBJ1-1, with a possible D match to TRBD1 (5 bases). The V gene's germline CDR1 is MNHEY and CDR2 SVGEGT. V was trimmed by 5 bases and J by 6 bases, leaving 19 bases between them. The CDR3 consists of 15 residues. In DNA form, the CDR3 reads TGTGCCAGCAGTATCGGGGCGGGGTCGCGGTCTGAAGCTTTCTTT. Its protein product is CASSIGAGSRSEAFF.

The V gene is TRBV12-3 or TRBV12-4, the J gene TRBJ2-7; TRBD2 matches at 13 bases. The J segment lost 7 bases and the V segment lost 5 bases, leaving 5 bases of the junction unmatched. This CDR3 spans 14 amino acids. The CDR3 DNA reads as TGTGCCAGCAGTGGGGGACTAGCGGGGTTGGAGCAGTACTTC. It specifies CASSGGLAGLEQYF.

This clonotype has more than one count but fewer than ten. The CDR3 bases are TGTGCCAGCAGTTACTCCGGGCGGGGAGAGACCCAGTACTTC. It yields the protein CASSYSGRGETQYF. The chain carries TRBV6-5 and TRBJ2-5; possible D gene TRBD2, 6 bases. V was pared by 0 bases and J by 4 bases, with 9 bases between. The CDR3 consists of 14 residues. Germline assignment: CDR1 MNHEY and CDR2 SVGAGI.

This clonotype was observed a handful of times. The chain recombines TRBV7-6 with TRBJ2-1, with 8 nucleotides matching TRBD1. Trimming took 5 bases from V and 7 from J; bases not matched to a gene: 13. Germline CDR1 is SGHVS and CDR2 is FNYEAQ. The CDR3 spans 16 residues. The CDR3 DNA follows: TGTGCCAGCAGCCCGACTCAGGGGGCAATACGAAATGAGCAGTTCTTC. Amino acids: CASSPTQGAIRNEQFF.

Details on this clonotype: Mismatch with germline at one junction end may stem from a read error. This CDR3 is CASSSSGGRNQHQHF. DNA for the CDR3: TGTGCCAGCAGCAGTTCCGGGGGACGGAATCAGCACCAGCATTTT. V gene TRBV28 combines with J gene TRBJ1-5, with D tentatively TRBD1 (5 bases). This CDR3 comprises 15 residues. The germline gives CDR1 MDHEN, CDR2 SYDVKM.

This clonotype was counted only a few times. The chain combines TRBV19 with TRBJ1-1, with a weak D call TRBD1 (6 bases). The CDR3 is made up of 13 amino acids. Germline lookup yields CDR1 LNHDA and CDR2 SQIVND (reference sequence). Trimming left V 5 bases short and J 6 bases short, with 13 bases between. The CDR3 reads CASSLRDISEAFF. CDR3 DNA sequence: TGTGCCAGTAGTCTCCGGGACATTTCTGAAGCTTTCTTT.

The gene calls are TRBV7-9 and TRBJ2-7, with TRBD1 as a possible D gene (5 bases). CDR1 and CDR2 (germline): SEHNR, FQNEAQ (reference sequence). The V end lost 7 bases, the J end lost 0 bases, and 16 bases lay between the germline ends. The CDR3 consists of 15 residues. The chain's CDR3 is CASTSPWGSSYEQYF. The CDR3 DNA reads as TGTGCCAGCACCTCCCCCTGGGGCAGCTCCTACGAGCAGTACTTC.

The rearrangement uses TRBV12-3 or TRBV12-4 and TRBJ1-2; D perhaps matches TRBD1 (5 bases). This CDR3 has 13 residues. The ends were cut back, 3 bases at V and 6 bases at J, with 11 bases in the middle. This CDR3 is CASSFGRDDGYTF. The CDR3 DNA is TGTGCCAGCAGTTTCGGCAGGGACGATGGCTACACCTTC.

This clonotype has at least ten counts. The genes are TRBV7-8 and TRBJ2-6; D remains unclear. This CDR3 has 18 amino acids. Between the trimmed V and J ends, which lost 0 bases and 0 bases, there was a span of 12 bases. Germline V gene lookup returns CDR1 SGHVS and CDR2 FQNEAQ. The CDR3 sequence: CASSLALRDLSGANVLTF. For the CDR3, the DNA is TGTGCCAGCAGCTTAGCGCTGAGAGACCTCTCTGGGGCCAACGTCCTGACTTTC.

The chain is built from TRBV19 and TRBJ1-2; TRBD1 matches at 8 bases. V was pared by 6 bases and J by 4 bases, with 10 bases of the junction left unmatched. The CDR3 runs to 15 residues. Germline values: CDR1 LNHDA, CDR2 SQIVND (reference sequence). CDR3 nucleotide sequence: TGTGCCAGTAGGAACTCAGGGGGCCTAAGCTATGGCTACACCTTC. This encodes CASRNSGGLSYGYTF.

This rearrangement joins TRBV6-5 to TRBJ2-7; 10 bases fit TRBD1. This CDR3 is built from 15 residues. J was trimmed by 3 bases and V by 2 bases; bases with no gene match: 4. The germline V gene encodes CDR1 MNHEY and CDR2 SVGAGI. CDR3 DNA: TGTGCCAGCAGTTACGACAGGGGGCTGAACTACGAGCAGTACTTC. Translated: CASSYDRGLNYEQYF.

There are many counts of this clonotype. V gene TRBV7-8 combines with J gene TRBJ2-2; a weak D match, TRBD2 (5 bases). Germline V gives CDR1 SGHVS, CDR2 FQNEAQ. Trimming left V 1 base short and J 0 bases short, with 9 bases between. The CDR3 is made up of 16 amino acids. In DNA, the CDR3 is TGTGCCAGCAGCTTAGATCTCGGGGCGAACACCGGGGAGCTGTTTTTT. Translating it yields CASSLDLGANTGELFF. Together with reference TRBV7-8 and TRBJ2-2, the CDR3 gives the full variable domain: GAGVSQSPRYKVAKRGQDVALRCDPISGHVSLFWYQQALGQGPEFLTYFQNEAQLDKSGLPSDRFFAERPEGSVSTLKIQRTQQEDSAVYLCASSLDLGANTGELFFGEGSRLTVL.

This clonotype has a single count. The chain links TRBV10-3 to TRBJ2-3, with TRBD2 matching over 7 bases. The CDR3 is made up of 12 amino acids. The germline V gene has CDR1 ENHRY and CDR2 SYGVKD. J gave up 7 bases and V 7 bases, and 5 bases lay outside the gene matches. CDR3 in DNA: TGTGCCATCACAGGACTAGAGAATACGCAGTATTTT. Its protein product is CAITGLENTQYF.